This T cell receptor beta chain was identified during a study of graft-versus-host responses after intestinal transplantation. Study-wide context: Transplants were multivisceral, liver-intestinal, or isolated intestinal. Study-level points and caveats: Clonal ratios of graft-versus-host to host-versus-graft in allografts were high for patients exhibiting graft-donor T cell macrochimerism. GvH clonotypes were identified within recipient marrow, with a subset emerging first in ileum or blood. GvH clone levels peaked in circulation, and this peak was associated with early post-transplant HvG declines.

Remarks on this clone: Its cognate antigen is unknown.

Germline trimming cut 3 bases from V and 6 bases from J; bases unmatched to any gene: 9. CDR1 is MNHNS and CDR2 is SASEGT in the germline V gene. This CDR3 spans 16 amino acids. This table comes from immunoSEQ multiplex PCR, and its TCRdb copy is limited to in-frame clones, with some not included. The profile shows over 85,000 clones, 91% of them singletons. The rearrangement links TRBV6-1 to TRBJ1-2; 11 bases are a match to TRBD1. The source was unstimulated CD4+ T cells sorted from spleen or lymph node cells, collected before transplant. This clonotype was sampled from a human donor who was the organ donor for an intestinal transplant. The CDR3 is CASSDYQRTGGHGYTF. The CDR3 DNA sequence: TGTGCCAGCAGTGACTACCAAAGGACAGGGGGCCATGGCTACACCTTC.